This T cell receptor (beta chain) was identified during a study of T cell responses to AZD1222 COVID-19 vaccine. Study-level results: Females outnumbered males among donors, who were mostly white British; clonal diversity was possibly underestimated.

On this clone: Its antigen remains unknown.

Clones were sequenced by immunoSEQ multiplex PCR, and TCRdb holds only the in-frame ones, with some missing. The sample has 90,000 to 100,000 clones; approximately 84% are singletons. Germline V gene data show CDR1 as LNHDA and CDR2 as SQIVND (reference sequence). V lost 7 bases to trimming and J lost 4 bases, with 13 bases between them. The CDR3 loop spans 13 amino acids. The V and J genes are TRBV19 and TRBJ2-5; D is unresolved. The receptor was derived from an adult who received the AZD1222 COVID-19 vaccine. The sample here was peripheral blood, taken 28 days after the second AZD1222 dose. The CDR3 region is CASNTPPGETQYF. The CDR3 bases are TGTGCCAGTAACACCCCCCCCGGAGAGACCCAGTACTTC.